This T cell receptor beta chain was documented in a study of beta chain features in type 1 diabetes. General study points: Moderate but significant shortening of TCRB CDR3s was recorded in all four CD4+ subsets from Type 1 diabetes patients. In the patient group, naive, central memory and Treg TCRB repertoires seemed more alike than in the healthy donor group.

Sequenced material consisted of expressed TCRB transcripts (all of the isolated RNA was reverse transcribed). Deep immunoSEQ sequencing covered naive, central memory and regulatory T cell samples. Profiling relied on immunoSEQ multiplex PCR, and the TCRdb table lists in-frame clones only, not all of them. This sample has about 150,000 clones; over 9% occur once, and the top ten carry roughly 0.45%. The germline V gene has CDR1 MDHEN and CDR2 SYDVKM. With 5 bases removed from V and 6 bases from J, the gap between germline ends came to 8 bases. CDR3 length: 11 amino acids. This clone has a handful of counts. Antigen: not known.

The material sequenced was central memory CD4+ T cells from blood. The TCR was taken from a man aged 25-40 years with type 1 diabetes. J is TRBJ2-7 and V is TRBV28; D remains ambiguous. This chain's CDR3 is CASSSRSEQYF. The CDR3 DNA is TGTGCCAGCAGTAGCCGGTCCGAGCAGTACTTC.